The text below deals with one TCR beta chain. This sample is part of a study of PD-1 blockade in classical Hodgkin lymphoma. Assay used: immunoSEQ multiplex PCR; TCRdb lists only in-frame clones, some missing. Of 21,000 or so clones listed, about 85% are singletons. J was trimmed by 2 bases and V by 0 bases; bases with no gene match: 4. CDR1 and CDR2 (germline): SGDLS, YYNGEE. The CDR3 sequence is 15 residues long. Time point defined: cycle 4 day 1 (C4D1), after 5 to 7 weeks of nivolumab. Brentuximab vedotin exposure varied, and every patient relapsed after autologous stem cell transplantation. The TCR originated in a human donor with classical Hodgkin lymphoma. The rearrangement joins TRBV9 to TRBJ2-7, with 8 bases that match TRBD2. The sample here was peripheral blood mononuclear cells (PBMCs), taken before the fourth cycle of nivolumab. The CDR3 loop is CASSVETGGTYEQYF. The CDR3 DNA follows: TGTGCCAGCAGCGTAGAAACGGGAGGGACCTACGAGCAGTACTTC.